The rows below give T cell receptor beta chains drawn from one sample of a study of T cell repertoires in cytomegalovirus infection. Using its own MiXCR run on the reads, TCRdb lists one record per CDR3 protein. The sample holds around 210,000 distinct CDR3 sequences, 6.5% seen once. The sample comprised PBMCs. The source of these receptors is a human donor in good health (CMV status not recorded). Some clones in this sample may be carry-over from other donors' samples. Each CDR3 is given with its conserved first and last residue. The order of the fields is V gene, clone size, D gene, J gene, CDR3 protein, CDR3 DNA. The D gene is left open where the match is weak. Some rows have no size entry. The others give once, few or many, or a class for an expanded clone.

v_gene: TRBV4-3; abundance: many; d_gene: NA; j_gene: TRBJ1-5; CDR3aa: CASSQGSGTYSNQPQHF; CDR3nt: TGCGCCAGCAGCCAAGGATCCGGGACCTATAGCAATCAGCCCCAGCATTTT
v_gene: TRBV6-6; abundance: many; d_gene: NA; j_gene: TRBJ1-1; CDR3aa: CASSYSTFRSNTEAFF; CDR3nt: TGTGCCAGCAGTTACTCGACATTTCGCAGTAACACTGAAGCTTTCTTT
v_gene: TRBV28; abundance: many; d_gene: TRBD2; j_gene: TRBJ2-1; CDR3aa: CASSSSGRDNEQFF; CDR3nt: TGTGCCAGCAGTTCGTCGGGGAGGGACAATGAGCAGTTCTTC
v_gene: TRBV2; abundance: many; d_gene: TRBD2; j_gene: TRBJ2-5; CDR3aa: CASSVLAGEETQYF; CDR3nt: TGTGCCAGCAGTGTTCTAGCGGGGGAAGAGACCCAGTACTTC
v_gene: TRBV28; abundance: many; d_gene: NA; j_gene: TRBJ2-1; CDR3aa: CASNMGIQQFF; CDR3nt: TGTGCCAGCAACATGGGGATCCAGCAGTTCTTC
v_gene: TRBV7-2; abundance: many; d_gene: NA; j_gene: TRBJ1-5; CDR3aa: CASSPSRDINQPQHF; CDR3nt: TGTGCCAGCAGCCCCTCCCGGGACATCAATCAGCCCCAGCATTTT
v_gene: TRBV4-1; abundance: many; d_gene: NA; j_gene: TRBJ2-2; CDR3aa: CASSQGEGRFTGELFF; CDR3nt: TGCGCCAGCAGCCAAGGTGAAGGGAGGTTTACCGGGGAGCTGTTTTTT
v_gene: TRBV29-1; abundance: many; d_gene: NA; j_gene: TRBJ2-1; CDR3aa: CSVDPGAYNEQFF; CDR3nt: TGCAGCGTTGATCCAGGGGCCTACAATGAGCAGTTCTTC
v_gene: TRBV20-1; abundance: many; d_gene: NA; j_gene: TRBJ1-5; CDR3aa: CSAPDREGPQHF; CDR3nt: TGCAGTGCCCCCGACAGAGAAGGGCCCCAGCATTTT
v_gene: TRBV7-9; abundance: many; d_gene: NA; j_gene: TRBJ1-1; CDR3aa: CASSSFPRDADTEAFF; CDR3nt: TGTGCCAGCAGCTCCTTCCCGCGGGACGCGGACACTGAAGCTTTCTTT
v_gene: TRBV29-1; abundance: NA; d_gene: TRBD1; j_gene: TRBJ2-5; CDR3aa: CSVGTGRTTDF; CDR3nt: TGCAGCGTTGGGACAGGGAGGACGACGGACTTC
v_gene: TRBV29-1; abundance: many; d_gene: NA; j_gene: TRBJ2-2; CDR3aa: CSVKGQGGELFF; CDR3nt: TGCAGCGTTAAAGGTCAGGGCGGGGAGCTGTTTTTT
v_gene: TRBV20-1; abundance: many; d_gene: NA; j_gene: TRBJ2-7; CDR3aa: CSAPRPYEQYF; CDR3nt: TGCAGTGCTCCCCGTCCCTACGAGCAGTACTTC
v_gene: TRBV19; abundance: many; d_gene: NA; j_gene: TRBJ2-5; CDR3aa: CASSRREIAETQYF; CDR3nt: TGTGCCAGTAGTAGGAGGGAGATTGCAGAGACCCAGTACTTC
v_gene: TRBV29-1; abundance: many; d_gene: TRBD1; j_gene: TRBJ1-5; CDR3aa: CSVSPGTGVDQPQHF; CDR3nt: TGCAGCGTTTCCCCCGGGACAGGGGTCGATCAGCCCCAGCATTTT
v_gene: TRBV7-9; abundance: many; d_gene: TRBD1; j_gene: TRBJ1-1; CDR3aa: CASSLDRTGVPPAFF; CDR3nt: TGTGCCAGCAGCTTAGATCGGACAGGGGTCCCTCCAGCTTTCTTT
v_gene: TRBV20-1; abundance: few; d_gene: NA; j_gene: TRBJ2-7; CDR3aa: CSARKSAPVQGYEQYF; CDR3nt: TGCAGTGCTAGAAAAAGTGCGCCAGTCCAAGGGTACGAGCAGTACTTC
v_gene: TRBV7-2; abundance: many; d_gene: TRBD1; j_gene: TRBJ1-4; CDR3aa: CASSPDRGGGLFF; CDR3nt: TGTGCCAGCAGCCCAGACAGGGGGGGAGGACTGTTTTTT
v_gene: TRBV29-1; abundance: NA; d_gene: TRBD1; j_gene: TRBJ2-7; CDR3aa: CSVPFSTGVSYEQYF; CDR3nt: TGCAGCGTTCCTTTCTCGACAGGGGTTTCCTACGAGCAGTACTTC
v_gene: TRBV7-2; abundance: many; d_gene: TRBD1; j_gene: TRBJ2-1; CDR3aa: CASSAGQGGEQFF; CDR3nt: TGTGCCAGCAGCGCCGGACAGGGCGGGGAGCAGTTCTTC
v_gene: TRBV11-2; abundance: many; d_gene: TRBD2; j_gene: TRBJ2-5; CDR3aa: CASSPLTSGGAIETQYF; CDR3nt: TGTGCCAGCAGCCCGCTGACTAGCGGGGGGGCGATAGAGACCCAGTACTTC
v_gene: TRBV19; abundance: many; d_gene: NA; j_gene: TRBJ2-3; CDR3aa: CAREKDSTDTQYF; CDR3nt: TGTGCCAGAGAGAAAGACAGCACAGATACGCAGTATTTT
v_gene: TRBV28; abundance: NA; d_gene: NA; j_gene: TRBJ2-7; CDR3aa: CASSSSGQGTGEQYF; CDR3nt: TGTGCCAGCAGTTCCTCGGGTCAGGGGACGGGGGAGCAGTACTTC
v_gene: TRBV2; abundance: many; d_gene: NA; j_gene: TRBJ2-5; CDR3aa: CASSEGDGDLF; CDR3nt: TGTGCCAGCAGTGAAGGCGACGGGGATCTCTTC
v_gene: TRBV7-8; abundance: many; d_gene: NA; j_gene: TRBJ2-3; CDR3aa: CASSFGPDTDTQYF; CDR3nt: TGTGCCAGCAGCTTCGGTCCCGACACAGATACGCAGTATTTT
v_gene: TRBV7-2; abundance: many; d_gene: TRBD2; j_gene: TRBJ2-7; CDR3aa: CASSPRPKTSGGATSYEQYF; CDR3nt: TGTGCCAGCAGCCCAAGACCAAAAACTAGCGGGGGGGCCACGTCCTACGAGCAGTACTTC
v_gene: TRBV14; abundance: many; d_gene: NA; j_gene: TRBJ1-1; CDR3aa: CASSQVNGALNTEAFF; CDR3nt: TGTGCCAGCAGCCAAGTTAATGGGGCCCTGAACACTGAAGCTTTCTTT
v_gene: TRBV12-5; abundance: many; d_gene: NA; j_gene: TRBJ2-7; CDR3aa: CASGTGAPEQYF; CDR3nt: TGTGCTAGTGGAACCGGGGCCCCCGAGCAGTACTTC
v_gene: TRBV29-1; abundance: many; d_gene: NA; j_gene: TRBJ2-3; CDR3aa: CSMHRGDTQYF; CDR3nt: TGCAGCATGCACCGGGGGGATACGCAGTATTTT
v_gene: TRBV11-2; abundance: many; d_gene: TRBD1; j_gene: TRBJ2-1; CDR3aa: CASSFNSGTGFDEQFF; CDR3nt: TGTGCCAGCAGCTTCAACTCCGGGACAGGGTTCGATGAGCAGTTCTTC
v_gene: TRBV7-8; abundance: many; d_gene: NA; j_gene: TRBJ1-4; CDR3aa: CASSKDPGGEKLFF; CDR3nt: TGTGCCAGCAGCAAGGACCCGGGTGGTGAAAAACTGTTTTTT
v_gene: TRBV29-1; abundance: few; d_gene: NA; j_gene: TRBJ1-2; CDR3aa: CSVHPGPNGYTF; CDR3nt: TGCAGCGTCCACCCGGGTCCCAATGGCTACACCTTC
v_gene: TRBV11-2; abundance: many; d_gene: TRBD2; j_gene: TRBJ2-2; CDR3aa: CASSLRGGQGGELFF; CDR3nt: TGTGCCAGCAGCTTACGGGGGGGCCAGGGCGGGGAGCTGTTTTTT
v_gene: TRBV6-1; abundance: many; d_gene: NA; j_gene: TRBJ2-7; CDR3aa: CATLRGTYEQYF; CDR3nt: TGTGCCACCCTCCGTGGGACCTACGAGCAGTACTTC
v_gene: TRBV7-2; abundance: many; d_gene: TRBD2; j_gene: TRBJ2-3; CDR3aa: CASSLRSGGTDTQYF; CDR3nt: TGTGCCAGCAGCTTAAGAAGCGGGGGCACAGATACGCAGTATTTT
v_gene: TRBV7-2; abundance: many; d_gene: NA; j_gene: TRBJ2-4; CDR3aa: CASSLERRSGLPYKNIQYF; CDR3nt: TGTGCCAGCAGCTTAGAACGTCGGTCGGGACTTCCCTACAAAAACATTCAGTACTTC
v_gene: TRBV7-2; abundance: many; d_gene: NA; j_gene: TRBJ1-5; CDR3aa: CASSWEFNQPQHF; CDR3nt: TGTGCCAGCAGCTGGGAGTTCAATCAGCCCCAGCATTTT
v_gene: TRBV7-2; abundance: many; d_gene: TRBD1; j_gene: TRBJ2-7; CDR3aa: CASSLRQGGEQYF; CDR3nt: TGTGCCAGCAGCTTGAGACAGGGGGGCGAGCAGTACTTC
v_gene: TRBV12-3/TRBV12-4; abundance: many; d_gene: NA; j_gene: TRBJ1-1; CDR3aa: CASTPYTEAFF; CDR3nt: TGTGCCAGCACCCCTTACACTGAAGCTTTCTTT
v_gene: TRBV6-5; abundance: many; d_gene: TRBD1; j_gene: TRBJ1-6; CDR3aa: CASRTGQGGHSPLHF; CDR3nt: TGTGCCAGCAGGACAGGGCAGGGTGGGCATTCACCCCTCCACTTT
v_gene: TRBV19; abundance: many; d_gene: NA; j_gene: TRBJ1-6; CDR3aa: CASRFDSTNSPLHF; CDR3nt: TGTGCCAGTAGATTCGACAGTACTAATTCACCCCTCCACTTT
v_gene: TRBV20-1; abundance: many; d_gene: TRBD1; j_gene: TRBJ1-2; CDR3aa: CSAGTGESGYTF; CDR3nt: TGCAGTGCTGGGACAGGGGAAAGTGGCTACACCTTC
v_gene: TRBV5-1; abundance: many; d_gene: NA; j_gene: TRBJ1-1; CDR3aa: CASSNAGAVMNTEAFF; CDR3nt: TGCGCCAGCAGCAATGCGGGGGCGGTTATGAACACTGAAGCTTTCTTT
v_gene: TRBV7-3; abundance: many; d_gene: NA; j_gene: TRBJ2-5; CDR3aa: CASSSYRAPRETQYF; CDR3nt: TGTGCCAGCAGCTCGTACAGGGCACCCCGGGAGACCCAGTACTTC
v_gene: TRBV29-1; abundance: NA; d_gene: NA; j_gene: TRBJ2-1; CDR3aa: CSVPRGDEQFF; CDR3nt: TGCAGCGTCCCCAGGGGGGATGAGCAGTTCTTC
v_gene: TRBV7-2; abundance: many; d_gene: NA; j_gene: TRBJ2-7; CDR3aa: CASSFGTTREQYF; CDR3nt: TGTGCCAGCAGCTTCGGGACAACGCGCGAGCAGTACTTC
v_gene: TRBV5-5; abundance: many; d_gene: NA; j_gene: TRBJ1-4; CDR3aa: CASSLMPGQDEKLFF; CDR3nt: TGTGCCAGCAGCTTGATGCCAGGGCAGGATGAAAAACTGTTTTTT
v_gene: TRBV19; abundance: few; d_gene: NA; j_gene: TRBJ1-3; CDR3aa: CASIPDGRGNTIYF; CDR3nt: TGTGCCAGTATCCCGGACGGCCGAGGAAACACCATATATTTT